This section outlines one T cell receptor (beta chain) sequence together with its context. Antigen: not known. The data derive from a study of cytomegalovirus exposure and HLA in healthy donors. Study-level points and caveats: Among the CMV-associated chains, three were confirmed in vitro as specific for CMV antigens.

Both 60 Vbeta primers and 13 Jbeta primers went into the PCR. TCRdb's table, derived via immunoSEQ multiplex PCR, lists solely in-frame clones and lacks some. Of about 59,000 clones listed, roughly 90% are singletons. The trim removed 4 bases at V and 1 base at J, leaving 2 bases unmatched. CDR3 length equals 16 residues. Germline V gene data show CDR1 as SNHLY and CDR2 as FYNNEI. The source material was PBMCs. This clonotype was sampled from a young man in good health and CMV-seropositive. The V gene is TRBV2, the J gene TRBJ2-3; the match to TRBD2 covers 13 bases. CDR3 loop: CASSAGLAGGTDTQYF. The CDR3 bases are TGTGCCAGCAGTGCCGGACTAGCGGGGGGCACAGATACGCAGTATTTT. The full variable domain, in which reference TRBV2 and TRBJ2-3 provide the parts outside the CDR3, is EPEVTQTPSHQVTQMGQEVILRCVPISNHLYFYWYRQILGQKVEFLVSFYNNEISEKSEIFDDQFSVERPDGSNFTLKIRSTKLEDSAMYFCASSAGLAGGTDTQYFGPGTRLTVL.